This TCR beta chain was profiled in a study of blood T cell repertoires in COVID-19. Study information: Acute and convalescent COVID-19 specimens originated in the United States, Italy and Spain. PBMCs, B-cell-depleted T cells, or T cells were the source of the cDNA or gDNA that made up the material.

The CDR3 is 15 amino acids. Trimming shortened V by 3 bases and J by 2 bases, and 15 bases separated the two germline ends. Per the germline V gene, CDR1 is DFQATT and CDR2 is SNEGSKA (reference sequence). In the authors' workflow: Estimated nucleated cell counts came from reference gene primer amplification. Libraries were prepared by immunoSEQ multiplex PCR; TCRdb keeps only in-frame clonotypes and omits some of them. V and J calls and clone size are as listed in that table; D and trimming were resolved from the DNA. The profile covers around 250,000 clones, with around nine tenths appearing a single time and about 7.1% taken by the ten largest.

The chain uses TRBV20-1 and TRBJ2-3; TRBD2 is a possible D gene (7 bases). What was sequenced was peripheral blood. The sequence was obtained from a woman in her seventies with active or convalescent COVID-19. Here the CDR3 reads CSASMGAGATDTQYF. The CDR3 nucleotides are TGCAGTGCTAGTATGGGGGCGGGAGCCACAGATACGCAGTATTTT.